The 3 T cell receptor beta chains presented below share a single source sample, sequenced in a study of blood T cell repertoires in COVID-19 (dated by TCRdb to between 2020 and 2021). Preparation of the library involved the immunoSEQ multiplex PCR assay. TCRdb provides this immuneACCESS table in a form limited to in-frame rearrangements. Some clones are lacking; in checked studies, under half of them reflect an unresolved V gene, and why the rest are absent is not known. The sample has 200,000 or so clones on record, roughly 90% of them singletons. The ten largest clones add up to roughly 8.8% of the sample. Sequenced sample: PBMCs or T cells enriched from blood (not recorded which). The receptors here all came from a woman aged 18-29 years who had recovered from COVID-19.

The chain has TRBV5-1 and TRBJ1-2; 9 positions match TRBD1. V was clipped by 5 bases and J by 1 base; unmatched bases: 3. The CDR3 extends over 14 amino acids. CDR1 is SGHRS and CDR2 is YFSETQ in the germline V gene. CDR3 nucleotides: TGCGCCAGCAGAGGGGACAGGGATAACTATGGCTACACCTTC. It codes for CASRGDRDNYGYTF.

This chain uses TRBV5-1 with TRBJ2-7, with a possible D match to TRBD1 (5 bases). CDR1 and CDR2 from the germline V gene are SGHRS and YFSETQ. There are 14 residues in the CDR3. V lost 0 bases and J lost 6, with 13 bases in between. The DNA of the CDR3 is TGCGCCAGCAGCTTGGGGACATTTGCCATCGAGCAGTACTTC. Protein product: CASSLGTFAIEQYF.

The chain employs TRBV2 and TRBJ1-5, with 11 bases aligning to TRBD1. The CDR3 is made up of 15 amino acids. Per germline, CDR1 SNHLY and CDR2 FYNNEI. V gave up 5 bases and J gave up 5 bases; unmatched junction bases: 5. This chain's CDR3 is CASSWTGGAYQPQHF. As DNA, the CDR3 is TGTGCCAGCAGTTGGACAGGGGGCGCCTATCAGCCCCAGCATTTT.